This TCR beta chain appears in the sequencing data of a study of blood T cell repertoires in COVID-19. Across the whole study: Acute-phase and convalescent COVID-19 samples originated in the United States, Italy and Spain. T cells, B-cell-depleted T cells, or PBMCs supplied cDNA or gDNA.

Authors' data handling: Researchers report that nucleated cell counts were estimated from reference gene primer amplification. Data came from immunoSEQ multiplex PCR; TCRdb stores just in-frame clones and leaves some out. For V, J and clone size, that table is used; D and trimming come from the DNA. The sample has roughly 150,000 clones, 75% to 90% seen once. In germline, CDR1 is SGHRS, CDR2 YFSETQ. Trimming pared 4 bases from V and 6 bases from J, leaving 10 bases between. The length of the CDR3 is 13 residues. This TCR was recovered from a woman aged 60-70 years with active COVID-19. The sample comprised peripheral blood. V gene TRBV5-1 combines with J gene TRBJ2-2; perhaps TRBD1 as D (5 bases). The CDR3 sequence is CASSQAGPGELFF. Written as DNA, the CDR3 is TGCGCCAGCAGCCAGGCAGGGCCCGGGGAGCTGTTTTTT. The full variable domain, its missing parts supplied by reference TRBV5-1 and TRBJ2-2, is KAGVTQTPRYLIKTRGQQVTLSCSPISGHRSVSWYQQTPGQGLQFLFEYFSETQRNKGNFPGRFSGRQFSNSRSEMNVSTLELGDSALYLCASSQAGPGELFFGEGSRLTVL.